A single sample is the source of the 13 T cell receptor beta chains below, sequenced in a study of beta chain features in type 1 diabetes. As every portion of the isolated RNA was reverse transcribed, the sequencing read expressed TCRB transcripts. The table came from immunoSEQ multiplex PCR; TCRdb's copy has only in-frame clones and leaves some out. The sample has under 550,000 clones, roughly 10% seen once. Input material: naive CD4+ T cells from blood. The source of these receptors is a woman aged 18-35 years in good health.

The chain is built from TRBV23-1 and TRBJ1-4; 11 nucleotides agree with TRBD1. TRBV23-1 is designated an ORF whose function remains uncertain. J lost 10 bases, V lost 0 bases, and 7 bases had no gene match. CDR3 length: 16 residues. In DNA form, the CDR3 reads TGCGCCAGCAGTCAATCGGACAGGGGGCGGTGTGGAAAACTGTTTTTT. Encoded protein: CASSQSDRGRCGKLFF.

The DNA for the CDR3 is TGTGCCAGCAGCCAAACCAGGTTGGCGGGAAACTACGAGCAGTACTTC. Translation gives CASSQTRLAGNYEQYF. V and J are TRBV7-2 and TRBJ2-7; a possible D gene is TRBD2 (6 bases). Germline loops: CDR1 SGHTA, CDR2 FQGNSA. The CDR3 totals 16 residues. Trimming removed 5 bases at V and 3 bases at J, with 20 bases between.

This clone turned up a few times. The chain combines TRBV7-2 with TRBJ2-7; the match to TRBD2 covers 9 bases. CDR1 and CDR2 (germline): SGHTA, FQGNSA. The CDR3 has 14 amino acids. The trim removed 5 bases at V and 3 bases at J, leaving 5 bases unmatched. CDR3 amino acids: CASSPGLAFYEQYF. DNA for the CDR3: TGTGCCAGCAGCCCCGGACTAGCGTTCTACGAGCAGTACTTC.

There are a few counts of this clone. The chain couples TRBV7-6 to TRBJ2-5; tentative D call: TRBD1 (5 bases). This CDR3 contains 17 residues. Trimming pared 2 bases from V and 1 base from J, leaving 17 bases between. The germline gives CDR1 SGHVS, CDR2 FNYEAQ. This chain's CDR3 is CASSLKWSGASQETQYF. For the CDR3, the DNA is TGTGCCAGCAGCTTAAAATGGAGTGGGGCTTCCCAAGAGACCCAGTACTTC.

This clone was observed a few times. J is TRBJ1-1 and V is TRBV4-1; 7 bases line up with TRBD1. The length of the CDR3 is 14 residues. In germline, CDR1 is MGHRA, CDR2 YSYEKL. The V gene end was trimmed by 0 bases and the J gene end by 10 bases; junction bases not matched to a gene: 8. For the CDR3, the DNA is TGCGCCAGCAGCCAAGATTGGAAGACAGGGCGAGCTTTCTTT. This gives the protein CASSQDWKTGRAFF.

This clone was counted between two and nine times. This chain joins TRBV13 and TRBJ2-6, with D possibly being TRBD1 or TRBD2 (5 bases each). Germline assignment: CDR1 PRHDT and CDR2 FYEKMQ (reference sequence). Trimming cost V 0 bases and J 1 base, with 22 bases left between them. The CDR3 is made up of 21 amino acids. The CDR3 loop is CASSLGKGAGTEESGANVLTF. CDR3 nucleotide sequence: TGTGCCAGCAGCTTAGGGAAAGGGGCCGGGACGGAAGAATCTGGGGCCAACGTCCTGACTTTC.

This chain joins TRBV4-3 and TRBJ2-5; 7 nucleotides align to TRBD2. From germline, CDR1 is LGHNA and CDR2 YSLEER. V lost 1 base and J lost 1; bases outside the gene matches: 3. The CDR3 is made up of 15 amino acids. This CDR3 reads CASSQGTRGQETQYF. CDR3 sequence (DNA): TGCGCCAGCAGCCAAGGGACTAGGGGCCAAGAGACCCAGTACTTC.

This clone was counted between two and nine times. The rearrangement joins TRBV6-1 to TRBJ2-1, with unresolved D. This CDR3 contains 19 residues. V was cut by 1 base and J by 0 bases, with 19 bases left in between. Germline CDR1 reads MNHNS; CDR2 reads SASEGT. CDR3 sequence reads: CASSEVLGSRTLSYNEQFF. Written as DNA, the CDR3 is TGTGCCAGCAGTGAAGTCCTGGGCAGCCGAACTCTCTCCTACAATGAGCAGTTCTTC.

This clone was counted a few times. V gene TRBV7-6 combines with J gene TRBJ2-1, with TRBD2 identical over 9 bases. V dropped 5 bases and J dropped 6; count of bases not matched to a gene: 8. From germline, CDR1 is SGHVS and CDR2 FNYEAQ. The CDR3 is 15 residues long. The DNA for the CDR3 is TGTGCCAGCAGCGACATTAGCGGGAGACCCAATGAGCAGTTCTTC. Translated: CASSDISGRPNEQFF.

The chain combines TRBV4-2 with TRBJ2-7; D might be TRBD2 (5 bases). Trimming shortened V by 1 base and J by 3 bases, and 10 bases separated the two germline ends. Germline CDR1 reads LGHNA; CDR2 reads YNFKEQ. This CDR3 is built from 14 residues. This CDR3 reads CASSQGLGSYEQYV. The CDR3 DNA reads as TGTGCCAGCAGCCAAGGGCTGGGGAGCTACGAGCAGTACGTC.

The CDR3 loop reads CASSQKPGGNNEQFF. CDR3 coding DNA: TGCGCCAGCAGCCAGAAGCCGGGCGGGAACAATGAGCAGTTCTTC. V usage is TRBV4-3 and J usage is TRBJ2-1, with D maybe TRBD2 (6 bases). CDR1 and CDR2 from the germline V gene are LGHNA and YSLEER. The V and J ends lost 3 bases and 5 bases respectively, with 14 bases between them. The CDR3 runs 15 residues.

The gene calls are TRBV7-2 and TRBJ2-7; D ambiguous. V lost 1 base and J 6 bases, leaving 10 bases between the germline ends. The length of the CDR3 is 13 residues. Germline V gene sequence: CDR1 SGHTA, CDR2 FQGNSA. The CDR3 region has the DNA TGTGCCAGCAGCTTAGGAAACTGGGGCGAGCAGTACTTC. Amino acid sequence: CASSLGNWGEQYF.

The CDR3 here is CASSRDSYGYTF. The CDR3, as DNA: TGCGCCAGCAGCCGGGACAGCTATGGCTACACCTTC. The chain has TRBV5-1 and TRBJ1-2; 7 nucleotides match TRBD1. Germline trimming cut 4 bases from V and 4 bases from J; bases unmatched to any gene: 1. The CDR3 has 12 amino acids. Germline CDR1 and CDR2: SGHRS and YFSETQ.